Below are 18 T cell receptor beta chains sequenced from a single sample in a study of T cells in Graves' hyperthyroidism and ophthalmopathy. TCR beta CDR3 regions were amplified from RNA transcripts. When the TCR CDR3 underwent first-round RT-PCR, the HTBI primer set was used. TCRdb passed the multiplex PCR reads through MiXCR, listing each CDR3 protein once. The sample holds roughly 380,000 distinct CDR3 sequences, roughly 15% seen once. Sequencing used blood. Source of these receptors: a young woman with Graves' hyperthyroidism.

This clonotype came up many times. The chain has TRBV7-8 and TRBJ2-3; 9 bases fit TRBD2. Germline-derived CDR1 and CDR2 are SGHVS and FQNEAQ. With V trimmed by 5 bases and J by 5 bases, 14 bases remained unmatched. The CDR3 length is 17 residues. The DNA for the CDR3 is TGTGCCAGCAGCCCACACCTTCGGGCGGGAGGGGTAGATACGCAGTATTTT. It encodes CASSPHLRAGGVDTQYF.

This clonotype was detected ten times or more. This chain's CDR3 is CSVSVGSYGYTF. CDR3 DNA: TGCAGCGTTTCCGTGGGGTCCTATGGCTACACCTTC. The rearrangement joins TRBV29-1 to TRBJ1-2; D not certain. Germline V gene lookup returns CDR1 SQVTM and CDR2 ANQGSEA. CDR3 length equals 12 residues. V lost 5 bases and J lost 4, with 11 bases in between.

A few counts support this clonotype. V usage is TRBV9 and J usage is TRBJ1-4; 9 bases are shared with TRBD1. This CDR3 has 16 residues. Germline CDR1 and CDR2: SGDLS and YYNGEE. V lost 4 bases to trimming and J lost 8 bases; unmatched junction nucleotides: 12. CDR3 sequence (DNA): TGTGCCAGCAGCCCGAAGGCCGGGACAGGGAACGAAAAACTGTTTTTT. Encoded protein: CASSPKAGTGNEKLFF.

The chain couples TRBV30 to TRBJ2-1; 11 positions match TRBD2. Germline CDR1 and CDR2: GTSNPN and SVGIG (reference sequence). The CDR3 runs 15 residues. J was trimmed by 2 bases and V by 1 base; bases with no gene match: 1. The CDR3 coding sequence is TGTGCCTGGAGTGGTAGCGGGAGGGCCTACAATGAGCAGTTCTTC. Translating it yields CAWSGSGRAYNEQFF.

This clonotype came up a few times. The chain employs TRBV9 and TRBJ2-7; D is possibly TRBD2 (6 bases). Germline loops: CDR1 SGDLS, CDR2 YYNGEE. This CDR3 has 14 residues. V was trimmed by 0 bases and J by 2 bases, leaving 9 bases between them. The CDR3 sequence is CASSVELATYEQYF. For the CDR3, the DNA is TGTGCCAGCAGCGTAGAACTAGCTACCTACGAGCAGTACTTC.

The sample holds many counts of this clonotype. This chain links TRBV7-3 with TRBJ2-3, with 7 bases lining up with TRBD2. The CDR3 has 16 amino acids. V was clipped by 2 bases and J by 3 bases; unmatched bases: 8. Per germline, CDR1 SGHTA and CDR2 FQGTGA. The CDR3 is CASSLRGRASTDTQYF. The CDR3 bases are TGTGCCAGCAGCTTACGAGGGAGGGCCAGTACAGATACGCAGTATTTT.

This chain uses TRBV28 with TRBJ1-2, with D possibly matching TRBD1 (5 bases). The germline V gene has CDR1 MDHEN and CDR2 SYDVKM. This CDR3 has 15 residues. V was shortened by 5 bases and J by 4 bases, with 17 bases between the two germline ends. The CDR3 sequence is CASSPGRETLYGYTF. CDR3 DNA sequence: TGTGCCAGCAGTCCCGGCAGGGAAACGCTCTATGGCTACACCTTC.

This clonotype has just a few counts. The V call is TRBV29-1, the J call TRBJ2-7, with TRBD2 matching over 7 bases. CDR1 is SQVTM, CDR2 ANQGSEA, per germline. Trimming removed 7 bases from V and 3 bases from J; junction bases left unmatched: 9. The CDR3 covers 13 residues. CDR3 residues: CSGGEGTFYEQYF. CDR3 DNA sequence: TGCAGCGGAGGGGAGGGCACTTTCTACGAGCAGTACTTC.

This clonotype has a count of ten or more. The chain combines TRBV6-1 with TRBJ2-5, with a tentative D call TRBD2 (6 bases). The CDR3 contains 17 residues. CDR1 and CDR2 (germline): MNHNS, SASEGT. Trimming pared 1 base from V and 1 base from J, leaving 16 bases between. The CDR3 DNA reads TGTGCCAGCAGTGAAGGAGCCGTCGCGGGACCCCAAGAGACCCAGTACTTC. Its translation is CASSEGAVAGPQETQYF.

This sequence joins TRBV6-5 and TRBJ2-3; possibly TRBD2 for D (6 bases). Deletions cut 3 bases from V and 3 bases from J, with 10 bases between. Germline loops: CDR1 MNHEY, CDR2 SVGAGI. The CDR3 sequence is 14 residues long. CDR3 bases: TGTGCCAGCAGTTATCGGAGGGTTACAGATACGCAGTATTTT. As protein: CASSYRRVTDTQYF.

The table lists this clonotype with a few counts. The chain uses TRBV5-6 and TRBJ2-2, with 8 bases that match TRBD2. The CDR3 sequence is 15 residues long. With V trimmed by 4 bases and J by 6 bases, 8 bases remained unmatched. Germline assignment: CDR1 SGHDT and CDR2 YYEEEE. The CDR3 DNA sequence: TGTGCCAGCAGCAAGGGACTAGGGGAGTCCGGGGAGCTGTTTTTT. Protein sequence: CASSKGLGESGELFF.

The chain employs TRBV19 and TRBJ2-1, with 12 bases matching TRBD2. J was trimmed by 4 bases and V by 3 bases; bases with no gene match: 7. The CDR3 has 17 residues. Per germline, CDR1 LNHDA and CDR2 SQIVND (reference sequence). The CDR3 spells CASSMPRTSGDYNEQFF. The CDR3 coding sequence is TGTGCCAGTAGTATGCCTAGGACTAGCGGGGATTACAATGAGCAGTTCTTC. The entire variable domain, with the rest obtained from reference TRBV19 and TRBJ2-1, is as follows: DGGITQSPKYLFRKEGQNVTLSCEQNLNHDAMYWYRQDPGQGLRLIYYSQIVNDFQKGDIAEGYSVSREKKESFPLTVTSAQKNPTAFYLCASSMPRTSGDYNEQFFGPGTRLTVL.

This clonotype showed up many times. DNA for the CDR3: TGCAGTGCTAGAGATTCCCCGGATGGCTACACCTTC. Translating gives CSARDSPDGYTF. The chain combines TRBV20-1 with TRBJ1-2; D is uncertain. From germline, CDR1 is DFQATT and CDR2 SNEGSKA (reference sequence). V lost 0 bases to trimming and J lost 6 bases, with 8 bases between them. This CDR3 comprises 12 residues.

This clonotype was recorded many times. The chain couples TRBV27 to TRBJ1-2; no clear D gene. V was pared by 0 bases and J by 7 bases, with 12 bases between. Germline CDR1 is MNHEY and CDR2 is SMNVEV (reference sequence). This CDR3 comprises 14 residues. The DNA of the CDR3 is TGTGCCAGCAGTTTATCCGCACCTTTTTCTGGCTACACCTTC. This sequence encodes CASSLSAPFSGYTF.

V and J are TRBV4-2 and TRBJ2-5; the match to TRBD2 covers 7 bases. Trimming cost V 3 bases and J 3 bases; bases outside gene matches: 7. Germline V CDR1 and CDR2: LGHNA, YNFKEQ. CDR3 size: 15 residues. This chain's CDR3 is CASSQDSRGEETQYF. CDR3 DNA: TGTGCCAGCAGCCAGGATTCACGGGGGGAAGAGACCCAGTACTTC.

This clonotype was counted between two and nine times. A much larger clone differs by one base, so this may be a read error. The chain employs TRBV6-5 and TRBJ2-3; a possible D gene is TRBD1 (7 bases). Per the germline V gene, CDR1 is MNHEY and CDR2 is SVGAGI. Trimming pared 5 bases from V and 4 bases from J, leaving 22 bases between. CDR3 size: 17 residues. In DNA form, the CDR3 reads TGTGCCAGCAGTAACCCCATCGGGGTCAGGGGGGCAGATACGCAGTATTTT. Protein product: CASSNPIGVRGADTQYF.

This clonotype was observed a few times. Here the CDR3 reads CASSQPSLAGADTQYF. CDR3 nucleotides: TGTGCCAGCAGTCAGCCCTCTCTAGCGGGGGCAGATACGCAGTATTTT. This chain links TRBV14 with TRBJ2-3; 10 bases are shared with TRBD2. The junction had 10 bases not matched to a gene; V was cut back by 6 bases and J by 4 bases. The CDR3 length is 16 residues. Germline lookup yields CDR1 SGHDN and CDR2 FVKESK.

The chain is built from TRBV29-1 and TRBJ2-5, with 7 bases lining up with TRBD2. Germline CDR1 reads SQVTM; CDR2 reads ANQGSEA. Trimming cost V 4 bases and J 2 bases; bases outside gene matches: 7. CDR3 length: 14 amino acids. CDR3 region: CSVVPAGLQETQYF. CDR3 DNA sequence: TGCAGCGTTGTACCAGCGGGGCTACAAGAGACCCAGTACTTC.